What follows describes a single T cell receptor beta chain. The data stem from a study of blood T cell repertoires in COVID-19. As for the study in general: From T cells, B-cell-depleted T cells, or PBMCs came the material, which was cDNA or gDNA.

The CDR3 runs 12 residues. V gave up 2 bases and J gave up 13 bases, with 12 bases separating them. CDR1 and CDR2 from the germline V gene are MGHRA and YSYEKL. Clones were sequenced by immunoSEQ multiplex PCR, and TCRdb holds only the in-frame ones, with some missing. This sample yields fewer than 100,000 clones, of which more than 80% are seen a single time; approximately 0.74% belongs to the top ten. The receptor comes from a woman of 80 years or more with acute or convalescent COVID-19. The sequencing sample was made of peripheral blood. The chain joins TRBV4-1 to TRBJ2-1; a weak D match, TRBD1 (6 bases). This CDR3 reads CASSQPFGTQFF. The CDR3 DNA follows: TGCGCCAGCAGCCAACCTTTCGGGACACAGTTCTTC.